A single sample gave rise to the 22 T cell receptor beta chains below, sequenced in a study of blood T cell repertoires in COVID-19. Generated by immunoSEQ multiplex PCR, the TCRdb table keeps only in-frame clones and is missing some. The table records about 41,000 clones, more than 70% of them present only once. The sample comprised peripheral blood. The receptors were sampled from a human donor in a cohort sampled during active COVID-19.

This chain uses TRBV25-1 with TRBJ2-7, with D perhaps matching TRBD2 (5 bases). CDR1 and CDR2 (germline): MGHDK, SYGVNS. V lost 4 bases, J lost 2 bases, and 15 bases lay in between. The CDR3 totals 15 residues. The CDR3 loop reads CASSAFEGSPYEQYF. The DNA for the CDR3 is TGTGCCAGCAGTGCGTTTGAGGGCAGCCCCTACGAGCAGTACTTC.

The chain joins TRBV9 to TRBJ1-6; tentatively, D is TRBD1 (6 bases). V dropped 4 bases and J dropped 8 bases, with 13 bases sitting between them. Germline lookup yields CDR1 SGDLS and CDR2 YYNGEE. The CDR3 loop spans 14 amino acids. Here the CDR3 reads CASSSTGWDSPLHF. In DNA form, the CDR3 reads TGTGCCAGCAGCTCGACAGGTTGGGATTCACCCCTCCACTTT.

This clone was seen more than once but under ten times. The V gene is TRBV5-1, the J gene TRBJ2-7, with D possibly TRBD2 on 5 matching bases. V lost 4 bases to trimming and J lost 3 bases, with 17 bases between them. Germline V gene lookup returns CDR1 SGHRS and CDR2 YFSETQ. This CDR3 comprises 15 residues. CDR3: CASSPRQPGNYEQYF. The CDR3 bases are TGCGCCAGCAGCCCGCGACAACCCGGGAACTACGAGCAGTACTTC.

The chain joins TRBV11-2 to TRBJ2-1; 11 positions match TRBD2. CDR1 is SGHAT, CDR2 FQNNGV, per germline. V was pared by 5 bases and J by 5 bases, with 5 bases of the junction left unmatched. CDR3 length equals 15 residues. CDR3 coding DNA: TGTGCCAGCAGCCCGGGACTAGCGGCCAACAATGAGCAGTTCTTC. Protein: CASSPGLAANNEQFF.

The gene calls are TRBV27 and TRBJ2-1; the match to TRBD2 covers 8 bases. The CDR3 totals 16 residues. V shed 6 bases and J 1 base; nucleotides not matched to a gene: 8. Germline V gene data show CDR1 as MNHEY and CDR2 as SMNVEV (reference sequence). CDR3 nucleotides: TGTGCCAGCAGCTTAGCGGGATCGGCATCCTACAATGAGCAGTTCTTC. This gives the protein CASSLAGSASYNEQFF.

This chain uses TRBV7-9 with TRBJ1-2; 9 bases fit TRBD1. The germline V gene has CDR1 SEHNR and CDR2 FQNEAQ (reference sequence). The CDR3 covers 14 residues. The trim removed 5 bases at V and 5 bases at J, leaving 6 bases unmatched. CDR3 residues: CASSTTGTGYGYTF. CDR3 sequence (DNA): TGTGCCAGCAGCACCACCGGGACAGGGTATGGCTACACCTTC.

This chain joins TRBV11-2 and TRBJ2-7; 9 bases fit TRBD2. The CDR3 has 15 residues. Germline V lookup: CDR1 SGHAT, CDR2 FQNNGV. The J segment lost 7 bases and the V segment lost 2 bases, leaving 9 bases of the junction unmatched. The CDR3 here is CASSLRREGLWEQYF. CDR3 DNA sequence: TGTGCCAGCAGCTTAAGGCGGGAGGGCTTGTGGGAGCAGTACTTC. Supplemented by reference TRBV11-2 and TRBJ2-7, the full variable domain reads EAGVAQSPRYKIIEKRQSVAFWCNPISGHATLYWYQQILGQGPKLLIQFQNNGVVDDSQLPKDRFSAERLKGVDSTLKIQPAKLEDSAVYLCASSLRREGLWEQYFGPGTRLTVT.

The chain links TRBV28 to TRBJ1-6; 8 bases are a match to TRBD1. The trim removed 5 bases at V and 14 bases at J, leaving 14 bases unmatched. Germline V gene data show CDR1 as MDHEN and CDR2 as SYDVKM. The length of the CDR3 is 15 residues. This chain's CDR3 is CASSLLDRTGRTLHF. The DNA of the CDR3 is TGTGCCAGCAGTCTCCTTGATAGGACAGGGAGGACCCTCCACTTT.

The chain recombines TRBV7-9 with TRBJ2-7; a weak D match, TRBD1 (6 bases). The CDR3 is made up of 14 amino acids. The V gene lost 1 base and the J gene lost 5 bases, with 12 bases spanning the gap. CDR1 and CDR2 from the germline V gene are SEHNR and FQNEAQ (reference sequence). The CDR3 sequence: CASSLEGRGHEQYF. The DNA of the CDR3 is TGTGCCAGCAGCTTAGAAGGCAGGGGCCACGAGCAGTACTTC. The full variable domain, in which reference TRBV7-9 and TRBJ2-7 provide the parts outside the CDR3, is DTGVSQNPRHKITKRGQNVTFRCDPISEHNRLYWYRQTLGQGPEFLTYFQNEAQLEKSRLLSDRFSAERPKGSFSTLEIQRTEQGDSAMYLCASSLEGRGHEQYFGPGTRLTVT.

CDR3 region: CASSDGVLDRGSEAFF. As DNA, the CDR3 is TGCGCCAGCAGTGACGGTGTACTGGACAGGGGATCTGAAGCTTTCTTT. This chain joins TRBV10-1 and TRBJ1-1, with 9 bases identical to TRBD1. J gave up 6 bases and V 3 bases, and 11 bases lay outside the gene matches. Germline V gene sequence: CDR1 WNHNN, CDR2 SYGVQD (reference sequence). CDR3 size: 16 residues.

This clone appeared a single time. The rearrangement links TRBV6-5 to TRBJ2-7; TRBD1 might be the D (6 bases). Trimming left V 6 bases short and J 3 bases short, with 12 bases between. The germline V gene encodes CDR1 MNHEY and CDR2 SVGAGI. The length of the CDR3 is 13 residues. The CDR3 DNA follows: TGTGCCAGCAGAGGGCCAGGGGACTACGAGCAGTACTTC. Its translation is CASRGPGDYEQYF.

This chain links TRBV3-1 (or the pseudogene TRBV3-2) with TRBJ1-4; 7 bases are a match to TRBD1. The CDR3 is 14 residues long. Trimming at V came to 6 bases and at J to 4 bases, leaving 5 bases not matched to a gene. Germline V gene sequence: CDR1 LGHDT, CDR2 YNNKEL (reference sequence). The CDR3 sequence is CASRGGAFNEKLFF. The CDR3, as DNA: TGTGCCAGCAGAGGGGGCGCCTTTAATGAAAAACTGTTTTTT.

The CDR3, as DNA: TGTGCCACCAGCAGAGATGACGGGAGGGTACGGGAGACCCAGTACTTC. Translating it yields CATSRDDGRVRETQYF. The V call is TRBV15, the J call TRBJ2-5, with 8 bases fitting TRBD2. The CDR3 is made up of 16 amino acids. The V segment lost 0 bases and the J segment 5 bases; nucleotides outside the gene matches: 8. Germline lookup yields CDR1 LNHNV and CDR2 YYDKDF (reference sequence).

The chain has TRBV6-5 and TRBJ1-2; TRBD1 might be the D (5 bases). Trimming cost V 5 bases and J 6 bases, with 16 bases left between them. CDR1 MNHEY and CDR2 SVGAGI come from the germline V gene. The CDR3 contains 14 residues. CDR3 DNA sequence: TGTGCCAGCAGTCGCCCCGGACATTTCCATGGCTACACCTTC. Protein product: CASSRPGHFHGYTF.

Only a few counts were recorded for this clone. The chain carries TRBV7-8 and TRBJ1-1; D ambiguous. From germline, CDR1 is SGHVS and CDR2 FQNEAQ. This CDR3 comprises 15 residues. V was trimmed by 1 base and J by 3 bases, leaving 12 bases between them. The CDR3 sequence is CASSLGRPLDTEAFF. CDR3 nucleotides: TGTGCCAGCAGCTTAGGGAGGCCGCTCGACACTGAAGCTTTCTTT.

The rearrangement links TRBV7-3 to TRBJ2-7; 11 positions agree with TRBD2. Germline trimming cut 3 bases from V and 5 bases from J; bases unmatched to any gene: 9. Germline V CDR1 and CDR2: SGHTA, FQGTGA. The CDR3 runs to 16 residues. CDR3 sequence (DNA): TGTGCCAGCAGCTTTAGCGGGAGGGCACCTACTAACGAGCAGTACTTC. It is translated as CASSFSGRAPTNEQYF. Full variable domain (remainder filled in from reference TRBV7-3 and TRBJ2-7): GAGVSQTPSNKVTEKGKYVELRCDPISGHTALYWYRQSLGQGPEFLIYFQGTGAADDSGLPNDRFFAVRPEGSVSTLKIQRTERGDSAVYLCASSFSGRAPTNEQYFGPGTRLTVT.

This chain connects TRBV28 to TRBJ2-1; D uncertain. The CDR3 is 12 amino acids. The germline V gene encodes CDR1 MDHEN and CDR2 SYDVKM. V lost 5 bases and J lost 16, with 18 bases in between. CDR3 bases: TGTGCCAGCAGTCTGACTTGGCTTTCGATTTTCTTC. Translated: CASSLTWLSIFF.

The chain has TRBV9 and TRBJ2-1; TRBD2 matches 11 bases. The germline V gene has CDR1 SGDLS and CDR2 YYNGEE. The CDR3 is 15 amino acids. The V segment lost 4 bases and the J segment 9 bases; nucleotides outside the gene matches: 9. The CDR3 here is CASSPRLAGGLEQFF. In nucleotides, the CDR3 is TGTGCCAGCAGCCCCCGGCTAGCGGGAGGTCTTGAGCAGTTCTTC.

The rearrangement links TRBV5-1 to TRBJ2-7; D might be TRBD2 (6 bases). The CDR3 consists of 16 residues. Germline lookup yields CDR1 SGHRS and CDR2 YFSETQ. Trimming pared 7 bases from V and 0 bases from J, leaving 20 bases between. CDR3 sequence (DNA): TGCGCCAGCCGCCAAAGCGGTAGCGGACGCTCCTACGAGCAGTACTTC. Translated: CASRQSGSGRSYEQYF.

The V gene is TRBV30, the J gene TRBJ2-1, with TRBD2 as a possible D gene (6 bases). Germline CDR1 GTSNPN, CDR2 SVGIG (reference sequence). V lost 4 bases and J lost 4, with 11 bases in between. The length of the CDR3 is 13 residues. The CDR3 region is CAWTTSSYNEQFF. The CDR3 DNA is TGTGCCTGGACGACTAGTTCTTACAATGAGCAGTTCTTC.

The rearrangement joins TRBV27 to TRBJ1-1; 7 nucleotides align to TRBD1. V lost 6 bases and J lost 4; bases outside the gene matches: 8. The CDR3 covers 14 residues. Germline V gene lookup returns CDR1 MNHEY and CDR2 SMNVEV (reference sequence). DNA for the CDR3: TGTGCCAGCAGGTCAGGGGGAGGAGGCACTGAAGCTTTCTTT. Protein: CASRSGGGGTEAFF.

In nucleotides, the CDR3 is TGTGCCAGCAGTTACTCAGGGAGCTCCTACGAGCAGTACTTC. Protein product: CASSYSGSSYEQYF. The chain links TRBV6-5 to TRBJ2-7, with D maybe TRBD2 (5 bases). CDR1 and CDR2 (germline): MNHEY, SVGAGI. The CDR3 runs 14 residues. Deletions cut 0 bases from V and 0 bases from J, with 6 bases between.